The sample holds one count of the clone carrying this TCR beta chain. Germline trimming cut 2 bases from V and 3 bases from J; bases unmatched to any gene: 12. This CDR3 comprises 17 residues. This specimen belongs to a study of blood T cell repertoires in COVID-19. Study in general: Collection of acute and convalescent COVID-19 samples took place in the United States, Italy and Spain.

Authors' data handling: Counts of nucleated cells, estimated from reference gene primer amplification, were obtained. Sequenced by immunoSEQ multiplex PCR; TCRdb stores in-frame clones only, minus some. V, J and clone size are those of that table, while D and trimming were read from the DNA. The sample shows around 190,000 clones, 87% of them seen only once. Grouping used clinical history reported by participants in a survey and questionnaire. Sequenced: PBMCs or T cells enriched from blood (not recorded which). This chain links TRBV23-1 with TRBJ2-7, with TRBD2 identical over 8 bases. TRBV23-1 is recorded as an ORF, its role being uncertain. The sequence came from a man between 18 and 35 years old with acute COVID-19. The CDR3 region has the DNA TGCGCCAGCAGTCAAAGGAAGAGCGGGAGTAAGGGCTACGAGCAGTACTTC. It yields the protein CASSQRKSGSKGYEQYF.